The 5 T cell receptor beta chains in this list originate from one sample, sequenced in a study of blood T cell repertoires in COVID-19. Sequencing used immunoSEQ multiplex PCR; TCRdb keeps in-frame clones, though not all of them. The sample yields about 310,000 clones, around 87% seen once. Sequenced input: PBMCs or T cells enriched from blood (not recorded which). These receptors were collected from a young woman with acute COVID-19.

V gene TRBV13 combines with J gene TRBJ1-1; D remains unclear. The germline V gene has CDR1 PRHDT and CDR2 FYEKMQ (reference sequence). CDR3 length equals 14 residues. V shed 2 bases and J shed 1 base, with 8 bases lying between them. This CDR3 reads CASSLTQSNTEAFF. DNA for the CDR3: TGTGCCAGCAGCTTAACACAGTCGAACACTGAAGCTTTCTTT.

This clone was detected only a few times. J is TRBJ1-1 and V is TRBV18, with D tentatively TRBD1 (5 bases). The CDR3 spans 14 residues. CDR1 and CDR2 from the germline V gene are KGHSH and LQKENI. V was cut by 1 base and J by 0 bases, with 6 bases left in between. CDR3 amino acids: CASSPQGMNTEAFF. CDR3 DNA: TGTGCCAGCTCACCACAGGGGATGAACACTGAAGCTTTCTTT.

The genes are TRBV5-5 and TRBJ2-7; 10 positions agree with TRBD1. Per germline, CDR1 SGHKS and CDR2 YYEKEE (reference sequence). The CDR3 consists of 16 residues. After removal of 6 bases from V and 5 bases from J, the junction contained 14 bases not matched to a gene. CDR3 nucleotide sequence: TGTGCCAGCACCAGCTTATGGGACAGGGGTTACGACGAGCAGTACTTC. Its protein is CASTSLWDRGYDEQYF.

This chain uses TRBV28 with TRBJ1-3; possibly TRBD1 for D (6 bases). CDR1 and CDR2 (germline): MDHEN, SYDVKM. V lost 1 base and J lost 8, with 12 bases in between. The CDR3 has 14 amino acids. CDR3 DNA: TGTGCCAGCAGTTTATCTCGGGGGGCAGACACCATATATTTT. Residues: CASSLSRGADTIYF. Full variable domain (missing parts from reference TRBV28 and TRBJ1-3): DVKVTQSSRYLVKRTGEKVFLECVQDMDHENMFWYRQDPGLGLRLIYFSYDVKMKEKGDIPEGYSVSREKKERFSLILESASTNQTSMYLCASSLSRGADTIYFGEGSWLTVV.

This chain connects TRBV7-3 to TRBJ2-5; maybe TRBD1 (6 bases). This CDR3 is 13 amino acids long. Germline V gives CDR1 SGHTA, CDR2 FQGTGA. Trimming left V 5 bases short and J 2 bases short, with 9 bases between. The chain's CDR3 is CASSRGQQETQYF. CDR3 in DNA: TGTGCCAGCAGCCGCGGACAGCAAGAGACCCAGTACTTC. The variable domain in full, with the rest retrieved from reference TRBV7-3 and TRBJ2-5, is GAGVSQTPSNKVTEKGKYVELRCDPISGHTALYWYRQSLGQGPEFLIYFQGTGAADDSGLPNDRFFAVRPEGSVSTLKIQRTERGDSAVYLCASSRGQQETQYFGPGTRLLVL.